This T cell receptor (beta chain) was identified during a study of beta chain features in type 1 diabetes. The wider study: Patients shared similar age, gender and cell yields with healthy donors.

cDNA synthesis used the whole RNA isolate, giving expressed TCRB sequences. Using immunoSEQ multiplex PCR, the repertoire was profiled, and TCRdb retains in-frame clones only, with some absent. The sample records roughly 730,000 clones, around an eighth being singletons. Germline V CDR1 and CDR2: KGHSH, LQKENI. There are 15 residues in the CDR3. V was clipped by 2 bases and J by 0 bases, with 5 bases between them. To note about this clone: The antigen remains unidentified.

Study conclusions and caveats: Reads derived from cDNA could over-represent cells showing high TCR expression. Type 1 diabetes patients showed a moderate but significant shortening of TCRB CDR3s in all four CD4+ subsets. Researchers reported that naive, central memory and Treg TCRB repertoires appeared more similar in patients than in healthy donors.

The genes are TRBV18 and TRBJ2-6; D call uncertain. This receptor was obtained from a man aged 18 to 29 with type 1 diabetes. Sequencing input: naive CD4+ T cells from blood. The CDR3, as DNA: TGTGCCAGCTCACCAATGGGCTCTGGGGCCAACGTCCTGACTTTC. It specifies CASSPMGSGANVLTF.